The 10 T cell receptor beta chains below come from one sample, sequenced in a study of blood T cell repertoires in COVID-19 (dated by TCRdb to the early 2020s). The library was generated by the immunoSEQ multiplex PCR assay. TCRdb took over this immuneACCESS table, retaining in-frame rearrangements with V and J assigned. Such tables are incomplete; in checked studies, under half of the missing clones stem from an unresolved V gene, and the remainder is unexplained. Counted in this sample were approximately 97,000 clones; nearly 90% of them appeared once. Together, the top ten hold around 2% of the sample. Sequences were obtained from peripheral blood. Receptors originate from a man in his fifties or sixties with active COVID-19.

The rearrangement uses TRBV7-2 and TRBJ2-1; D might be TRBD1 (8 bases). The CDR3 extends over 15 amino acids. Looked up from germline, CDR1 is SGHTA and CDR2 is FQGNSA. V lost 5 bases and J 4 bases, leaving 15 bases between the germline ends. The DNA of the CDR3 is TGTGCCAGCAGCATTGACAGGGGAGGGTACAATGAGCAGTTCTTC. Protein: CASSIDRGGYNEQFF.

CDR3 bases: TGTGCCACCAGCCGCCGTTCAGGGGGGAGGGATACGCAGTATTTT. This sequence encodes CATSRRSGGRDTQYF. The rearrangement uses TRBV15 and TRBJ2-3; D might be TRBD1 (7 bases). The CDR3 length is 15 residues. V lost 5 bases and J lost 6, with 18 bases in between. The germline V gene has CDR1 LNHNV and CDR2 YYDKDF (reference sequence).

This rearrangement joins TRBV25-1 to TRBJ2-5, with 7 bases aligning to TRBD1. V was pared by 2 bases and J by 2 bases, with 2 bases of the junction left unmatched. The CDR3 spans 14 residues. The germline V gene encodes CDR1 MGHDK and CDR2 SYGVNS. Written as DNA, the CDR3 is TGTGCCAGCAGTGAAAACAGGGGACAAGAGACCCAGTACTTC. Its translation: CASSENRGQETQYF.

The CDR3 DNA follows: TGTGCCAGCAGCCGCGGGGGTAGTGGCTACAATGAGCAGTTCTTC. This gives the protein CASSRGGSGYNEQFF. The V call is TRBV3-1 (or the pseudogene TRBV3-2), the J call TRBJ2-1, with 7 bases aligning to TRBD2. The CDR3 runs 15 residues. V lost 4 bases and J lost 3; bases outside the gene matches: 6. Germline V gives CDR1 LGHDT, CDR2 YNNKEL (reference sequence).

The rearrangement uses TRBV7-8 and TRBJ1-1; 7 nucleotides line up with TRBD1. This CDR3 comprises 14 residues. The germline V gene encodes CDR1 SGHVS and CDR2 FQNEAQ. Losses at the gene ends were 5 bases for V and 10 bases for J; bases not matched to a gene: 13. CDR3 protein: CASSPRVTGSTAFF. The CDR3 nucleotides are TGTGCCAGCAGCCCCAGAGTGACAGGGTCGACAGCTTTCTTT.

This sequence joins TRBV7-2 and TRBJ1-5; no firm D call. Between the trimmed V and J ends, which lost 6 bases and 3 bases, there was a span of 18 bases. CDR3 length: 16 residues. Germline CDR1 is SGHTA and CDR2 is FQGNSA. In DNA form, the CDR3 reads TGTGCCAGCAGGCTGACTCCCTCCCCCTTCAATCAGCCCCAGCATTTT. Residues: CASRLTPSPFNQPQHF.

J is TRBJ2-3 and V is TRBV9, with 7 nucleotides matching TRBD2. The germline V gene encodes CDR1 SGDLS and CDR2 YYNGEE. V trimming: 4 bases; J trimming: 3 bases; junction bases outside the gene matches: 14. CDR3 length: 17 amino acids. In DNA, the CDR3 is TGTGCCAGCAGCCCTCCCCCCGAGACTAGCCGAACAGATACGCAGTATTTT. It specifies CASSPPPETSRTDTQYF.

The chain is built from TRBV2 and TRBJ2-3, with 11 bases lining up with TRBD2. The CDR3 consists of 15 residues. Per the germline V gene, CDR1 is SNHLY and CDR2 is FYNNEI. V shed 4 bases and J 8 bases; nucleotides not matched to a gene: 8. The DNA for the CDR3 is TGTGCCAGCAGTGTCTTAGCGGGGGGGCGAGGTACGCAGTATTTT. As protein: CASSVLAGGRGTQYF. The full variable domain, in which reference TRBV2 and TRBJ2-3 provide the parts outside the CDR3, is EPEVTQTPSHQVTQMGQEVILRCVPISNHLYFYWYRQILGQKVEFLVSFYNNEISEKSEIFDDQFSVERPDGSNFTLKIRSTKLEDSAMYFCASSVLAGGRGTQYFGPGTRLTVL.

CDR3 bases: TGCGCCAGCAGCCTGGACAGGGGGCATGGCGAATATGAGACCCAGTACTTC. It translates to CASSLDRGHGEYETQYF. The chain is built from TRBV5-1 and TRBJ2-5, with 11 bases matching TRBD1. Germline values: CDR1 SGHRS, CDR2 YFSETQ. CDR3 length: 17 amino acids. Unmatched junction bases numbered 13, after V lost 4 bases and J lost 5 bases.

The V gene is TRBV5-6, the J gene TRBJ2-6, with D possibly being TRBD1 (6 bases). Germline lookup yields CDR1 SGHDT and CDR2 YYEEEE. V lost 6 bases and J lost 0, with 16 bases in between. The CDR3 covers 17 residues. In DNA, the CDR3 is TGTGCCAGCACTTTTACAGGGTTGCGCTCTGGGGCCAACGTCCTGACTTTC. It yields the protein CASTFTGLRSGANVLTF. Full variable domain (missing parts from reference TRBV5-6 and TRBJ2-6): DAGVTQSPTHLIKTRGQQVTLRCSPKSGHDTVSWYQQALGQGPQFIFQYYEEEERQRGNFPDRFSGHQFPNYSSELNVNALLLGDSALYLCASTFTGLRSGANVLTFGAGSRLTVL.